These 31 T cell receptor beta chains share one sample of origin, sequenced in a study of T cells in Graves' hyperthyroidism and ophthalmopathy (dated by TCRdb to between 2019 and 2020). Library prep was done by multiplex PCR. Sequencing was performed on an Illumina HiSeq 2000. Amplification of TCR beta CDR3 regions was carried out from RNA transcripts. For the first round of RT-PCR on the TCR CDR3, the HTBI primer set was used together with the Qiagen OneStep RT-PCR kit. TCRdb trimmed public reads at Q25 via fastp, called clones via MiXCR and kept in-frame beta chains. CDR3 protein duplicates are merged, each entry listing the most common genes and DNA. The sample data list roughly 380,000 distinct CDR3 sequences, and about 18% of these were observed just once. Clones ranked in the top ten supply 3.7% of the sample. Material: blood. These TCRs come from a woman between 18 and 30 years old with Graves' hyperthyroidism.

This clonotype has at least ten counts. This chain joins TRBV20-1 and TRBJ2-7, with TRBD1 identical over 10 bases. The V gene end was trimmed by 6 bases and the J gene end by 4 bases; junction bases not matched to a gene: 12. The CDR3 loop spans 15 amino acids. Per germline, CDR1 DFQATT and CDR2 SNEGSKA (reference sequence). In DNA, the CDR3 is TGCAGTGCCCCCCCCCTAGGGGGACAGGGGTACGAGCAGTACTTC. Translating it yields CSAPPLGGQGYEQYF.

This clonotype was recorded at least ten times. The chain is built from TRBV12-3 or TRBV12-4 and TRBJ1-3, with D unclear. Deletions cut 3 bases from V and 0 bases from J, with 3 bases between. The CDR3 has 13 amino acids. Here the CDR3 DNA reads TGTGCCAGCAGTTTCCACTCTGGAAACACCATATATTTT. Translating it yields CASSFHSGNTIYF.

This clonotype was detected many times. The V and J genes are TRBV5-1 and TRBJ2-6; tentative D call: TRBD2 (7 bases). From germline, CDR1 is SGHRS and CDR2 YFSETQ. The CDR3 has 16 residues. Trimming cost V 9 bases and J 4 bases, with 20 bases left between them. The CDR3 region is CATNSAGGRGANVLTF. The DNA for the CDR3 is TGCGCCACCAATTCAGCCGGGGGGCGCGGGGCCAACGTCCTGACTTTC. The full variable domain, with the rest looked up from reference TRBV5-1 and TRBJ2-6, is KAGVTQTPRYLIKTRGQQVTLSCSPISGHRSVSWYQQTPGQGLQFLFEYFSETQRNKGNFPGRFSGRQFSNSRSEMNVSTLELGDSALYLCATNSAGGRGANVLTFGAGSRLTVL.

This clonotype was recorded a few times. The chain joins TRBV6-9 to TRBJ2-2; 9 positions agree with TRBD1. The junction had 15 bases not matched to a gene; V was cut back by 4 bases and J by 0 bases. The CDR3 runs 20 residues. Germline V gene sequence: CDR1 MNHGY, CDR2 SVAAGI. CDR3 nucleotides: TGTGCCAGCAGTTCGTCAACAGGGGGCCGACCTCTACCGAACACCGGGGAGCTGTTTTTT. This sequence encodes CASSSSTGGRPLPNTGELFF.

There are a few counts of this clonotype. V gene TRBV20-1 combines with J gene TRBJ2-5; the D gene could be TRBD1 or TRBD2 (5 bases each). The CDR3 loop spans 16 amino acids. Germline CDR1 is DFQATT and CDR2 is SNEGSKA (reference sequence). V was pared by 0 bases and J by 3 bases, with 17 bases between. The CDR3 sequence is CSARDRVPGTKETQYF. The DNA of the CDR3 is TGCAGTGCTAGAGATCGGGTCCCAGGGACGAAAGAGACCCAGTACTTC.

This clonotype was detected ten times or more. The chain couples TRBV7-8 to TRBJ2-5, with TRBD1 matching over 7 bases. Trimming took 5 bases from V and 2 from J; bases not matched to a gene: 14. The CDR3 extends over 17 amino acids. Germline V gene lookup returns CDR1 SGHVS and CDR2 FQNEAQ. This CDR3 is CASSRQSTRQGQETQYF. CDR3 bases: TGTGCCAGCAGCCGACAATCAACAAGACAGGGACAAGAGACCCAGTACTTC.

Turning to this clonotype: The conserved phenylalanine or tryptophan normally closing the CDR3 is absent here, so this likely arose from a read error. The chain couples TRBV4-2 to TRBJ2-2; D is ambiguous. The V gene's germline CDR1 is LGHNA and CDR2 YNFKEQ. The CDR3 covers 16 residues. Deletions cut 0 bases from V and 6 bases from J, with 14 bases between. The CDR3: CASSQDLVGQPGELFL. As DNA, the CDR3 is TGTGCCAGCAGCCAAGATTTGGTTGGGCAACCCGGGGAGCTGTTTTTG.

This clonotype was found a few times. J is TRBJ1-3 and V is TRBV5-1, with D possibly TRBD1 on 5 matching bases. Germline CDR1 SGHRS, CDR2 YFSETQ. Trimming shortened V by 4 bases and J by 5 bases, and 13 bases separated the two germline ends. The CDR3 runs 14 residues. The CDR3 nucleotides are TGCGCCAGCAGCGTGGGACCACTTCGAAACACCATATATTTT. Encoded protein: CASSVGPLRNTIYF.

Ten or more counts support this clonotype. Here the CDR3 DNA reads TGTGCCACCAGTGATTTTGCGTCCCTTAACACTGAAGCTTTCTTT. Residues: CATSDFASLNTEAFF. V usage is TRBV24-1 and J usage is TRBJ1-1; D ambiguous. Germline CDR1 reads KGHDR; CDR2 reads SFDVKD. V was shortened by 1 base and J by 2 bases, with 10 bases between the two germline ends. This CDR3 region has 15 residues.

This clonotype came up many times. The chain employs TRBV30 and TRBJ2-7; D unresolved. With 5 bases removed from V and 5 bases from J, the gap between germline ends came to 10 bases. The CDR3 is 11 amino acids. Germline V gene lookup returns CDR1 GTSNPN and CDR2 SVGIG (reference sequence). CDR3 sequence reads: CAWSVGNEQYF. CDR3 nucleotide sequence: TGTGCCTGGTCTGTGGGGAACGAGCAGTACTTC.

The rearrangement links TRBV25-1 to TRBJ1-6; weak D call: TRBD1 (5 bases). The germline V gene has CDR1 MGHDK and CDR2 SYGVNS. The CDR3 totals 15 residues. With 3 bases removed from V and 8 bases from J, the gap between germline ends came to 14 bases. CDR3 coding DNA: TGTGCCAGCAGTGAGATCGGGGGGGTAGATTCACCCCTCCACTTT. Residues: CASSEIGGVDSPLHF.

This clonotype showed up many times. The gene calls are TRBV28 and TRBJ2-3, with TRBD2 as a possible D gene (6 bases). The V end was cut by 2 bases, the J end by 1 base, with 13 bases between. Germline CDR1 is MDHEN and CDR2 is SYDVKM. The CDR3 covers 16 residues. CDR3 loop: CASSLPPERGTDTQYF. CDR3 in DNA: TGTGCCAGCAGTTTACCCCCGGAGCGGGGCACAGATACGCAGTATTTT.

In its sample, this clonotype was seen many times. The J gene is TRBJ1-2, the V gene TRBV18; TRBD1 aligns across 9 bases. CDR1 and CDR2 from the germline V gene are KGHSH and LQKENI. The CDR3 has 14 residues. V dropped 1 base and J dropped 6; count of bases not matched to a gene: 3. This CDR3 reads CASSPRQGDNGYTF. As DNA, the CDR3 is TGTGCCAGCTCACCACGACAGGGGGACAATGGCTACACCTTC.

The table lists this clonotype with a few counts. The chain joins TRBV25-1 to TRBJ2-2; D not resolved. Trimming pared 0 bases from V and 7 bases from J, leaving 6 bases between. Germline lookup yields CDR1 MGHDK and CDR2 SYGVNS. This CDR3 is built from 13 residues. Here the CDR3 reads CASSEYKGGELFF. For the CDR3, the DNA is TGTGCCAGCAGTGAATACAAGGGCGGGGAGCTGTTTTTT.

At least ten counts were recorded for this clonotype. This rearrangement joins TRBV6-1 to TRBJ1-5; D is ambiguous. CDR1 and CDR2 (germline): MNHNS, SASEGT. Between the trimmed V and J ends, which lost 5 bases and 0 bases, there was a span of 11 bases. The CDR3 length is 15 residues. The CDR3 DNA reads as TGTGCCAGCAGTCGATGGTACTCTAGCAATCAGCCCCAGCATTTT. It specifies CASSRWYSSNQPQHF.

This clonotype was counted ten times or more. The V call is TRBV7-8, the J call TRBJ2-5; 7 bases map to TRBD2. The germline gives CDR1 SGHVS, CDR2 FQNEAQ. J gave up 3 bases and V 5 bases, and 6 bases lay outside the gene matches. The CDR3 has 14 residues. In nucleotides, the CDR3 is TGTGCCAGCAGCCGGGACTACCAGAAAGAGACCCAGTACTTC. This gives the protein CASSRDYQKETQYF.

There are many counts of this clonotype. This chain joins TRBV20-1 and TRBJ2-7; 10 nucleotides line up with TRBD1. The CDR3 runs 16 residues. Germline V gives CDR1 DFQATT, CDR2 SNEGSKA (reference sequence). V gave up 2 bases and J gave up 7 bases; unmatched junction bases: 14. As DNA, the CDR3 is TGCAGTGCTAGACTTACGGGGACAGGGGAACCCCTGGAGCAGTACTTC. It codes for CSARLTGTGEPLEQYF.

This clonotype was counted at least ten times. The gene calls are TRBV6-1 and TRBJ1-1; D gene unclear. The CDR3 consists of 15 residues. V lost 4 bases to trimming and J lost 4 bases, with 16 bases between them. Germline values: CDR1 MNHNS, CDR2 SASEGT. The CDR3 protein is CASSANTVRGTEAFF. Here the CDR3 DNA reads TGTGCCAGCAGTGCAAACACAGTGCGGGGCACTGAAGCTTTCTTT.

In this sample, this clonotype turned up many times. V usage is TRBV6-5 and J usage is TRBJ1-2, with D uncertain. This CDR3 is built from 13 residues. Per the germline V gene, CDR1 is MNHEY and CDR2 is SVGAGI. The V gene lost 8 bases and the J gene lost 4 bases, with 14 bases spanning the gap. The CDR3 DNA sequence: TGTGCCAGCCTGGCTGTTATAGGCTATGGCTACACCTTC. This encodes CASLAVIGYGYTF.

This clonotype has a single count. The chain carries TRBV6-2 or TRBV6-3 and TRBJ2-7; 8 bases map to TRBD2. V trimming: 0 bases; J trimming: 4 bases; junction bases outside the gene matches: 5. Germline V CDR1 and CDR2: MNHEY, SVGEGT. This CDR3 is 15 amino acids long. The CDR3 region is CASSYSGSGSYEQYF. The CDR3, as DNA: TGTGCCAGCAGTTACTCAGGCAGCGGGAGTTACGAGCAGTACTTC.

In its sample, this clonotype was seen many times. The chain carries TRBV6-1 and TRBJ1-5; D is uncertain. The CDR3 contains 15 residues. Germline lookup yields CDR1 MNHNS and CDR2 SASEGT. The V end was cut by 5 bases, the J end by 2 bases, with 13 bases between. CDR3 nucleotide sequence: TGTGCCAGCAGTCCCGAGGGTAGAGGCAATCAGCCCCAGCATTTT. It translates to CASSPEGRGNQPQHF.

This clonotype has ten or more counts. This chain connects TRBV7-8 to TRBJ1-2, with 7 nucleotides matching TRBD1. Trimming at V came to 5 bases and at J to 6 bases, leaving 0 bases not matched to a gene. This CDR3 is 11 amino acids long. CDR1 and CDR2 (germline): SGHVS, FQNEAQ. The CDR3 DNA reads TGTGCCAGCAGCACAGGGGATGGCTACACCTTC. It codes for CASSTGDGYTF.

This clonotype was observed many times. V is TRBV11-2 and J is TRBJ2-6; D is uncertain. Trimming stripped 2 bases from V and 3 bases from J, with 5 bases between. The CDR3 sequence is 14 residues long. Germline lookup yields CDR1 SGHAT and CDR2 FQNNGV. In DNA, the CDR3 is TGTGCCAGCAGCTTAAATCATGGGGCCAACGTCCTGACTTTC. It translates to CASSLNHGANVLTF.

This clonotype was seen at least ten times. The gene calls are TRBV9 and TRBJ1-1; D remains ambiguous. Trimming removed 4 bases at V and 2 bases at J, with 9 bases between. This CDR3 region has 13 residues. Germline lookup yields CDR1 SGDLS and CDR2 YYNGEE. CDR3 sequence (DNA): TGTGCCAGCAGCCAAGAGCATAACACTGAAGCTTTCTTT. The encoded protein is CASSQEHNTEAFF.

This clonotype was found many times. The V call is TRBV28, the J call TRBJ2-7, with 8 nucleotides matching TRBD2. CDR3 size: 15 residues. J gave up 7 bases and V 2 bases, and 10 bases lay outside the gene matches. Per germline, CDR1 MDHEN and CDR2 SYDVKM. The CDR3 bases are TGTGCCAGCAGTTTAGGAAGAGCGGGGGCGGGGGAGCAGTACTTC. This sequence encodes CASSLGRAGAGEQYF.

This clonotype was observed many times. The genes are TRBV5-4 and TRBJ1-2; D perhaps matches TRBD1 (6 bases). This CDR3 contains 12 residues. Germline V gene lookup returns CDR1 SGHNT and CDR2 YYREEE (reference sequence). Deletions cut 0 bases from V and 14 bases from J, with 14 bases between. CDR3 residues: CASSLATGTATF. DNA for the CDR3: TGTGCCAGCAGCTTGGCCACAGGGACCGCAACCTTC.

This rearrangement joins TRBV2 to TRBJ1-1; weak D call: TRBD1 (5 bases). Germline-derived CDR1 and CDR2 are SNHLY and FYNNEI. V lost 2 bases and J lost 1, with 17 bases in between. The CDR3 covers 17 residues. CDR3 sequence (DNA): TGTGCCAGCAGTGAACAAAGGGGATTGGGGGGGAACACTGAAGCTTTCTTT. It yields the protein CASSEQRGLGGNTEAFF.

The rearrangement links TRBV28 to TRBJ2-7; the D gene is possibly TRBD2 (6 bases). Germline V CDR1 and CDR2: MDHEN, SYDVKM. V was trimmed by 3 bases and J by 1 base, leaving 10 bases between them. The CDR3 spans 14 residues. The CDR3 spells CASSLIGRSYEQYF. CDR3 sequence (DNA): TGTGCCAGCAGTTTGATAGGGAGGTCCTACGAGCAGTACTTC.

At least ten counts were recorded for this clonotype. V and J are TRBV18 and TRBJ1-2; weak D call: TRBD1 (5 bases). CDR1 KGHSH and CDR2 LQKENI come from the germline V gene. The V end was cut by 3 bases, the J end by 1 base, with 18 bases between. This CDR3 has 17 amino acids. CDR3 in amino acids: CASSPAPAGGRNYGYTF. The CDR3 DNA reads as TGTGCCAGCTCACCCGCTCCTGCCGGGGGACGTAACTATGGCTACACCTTC.

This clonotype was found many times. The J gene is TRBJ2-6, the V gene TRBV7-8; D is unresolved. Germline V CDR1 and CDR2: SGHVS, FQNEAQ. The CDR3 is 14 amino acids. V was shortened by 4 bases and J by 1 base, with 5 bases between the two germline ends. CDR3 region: CASSYLSGANVLTF. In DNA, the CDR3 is TGTGCCAGCAGCTACCTTTCTGGGGCCAACGTCCTGACTTTC.

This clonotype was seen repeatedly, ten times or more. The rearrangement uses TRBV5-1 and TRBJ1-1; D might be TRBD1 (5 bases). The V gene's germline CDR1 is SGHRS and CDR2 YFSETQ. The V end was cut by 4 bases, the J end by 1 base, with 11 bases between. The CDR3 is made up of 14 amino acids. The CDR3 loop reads CASSEIQGNTEAFF. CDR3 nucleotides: TGCGCCAGCAGCGAAATTCAGGGGAACACTGAAGCTTTCTTT.